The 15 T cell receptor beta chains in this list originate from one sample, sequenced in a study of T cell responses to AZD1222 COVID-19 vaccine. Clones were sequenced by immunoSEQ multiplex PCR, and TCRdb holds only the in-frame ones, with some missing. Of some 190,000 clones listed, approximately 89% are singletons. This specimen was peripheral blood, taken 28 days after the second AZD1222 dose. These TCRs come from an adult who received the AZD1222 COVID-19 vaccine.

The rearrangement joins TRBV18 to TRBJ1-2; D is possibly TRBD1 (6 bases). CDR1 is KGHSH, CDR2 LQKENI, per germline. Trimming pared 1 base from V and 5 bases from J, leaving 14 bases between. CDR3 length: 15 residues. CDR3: CASSPRTGTQYGYTF. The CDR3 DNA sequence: TGTGCCAGCTCACCACGTACCGGGACACAGTATGGCTACACCTTC. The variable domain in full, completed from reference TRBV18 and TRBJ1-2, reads NAGVMQNPRHLVRRRGQEARLRCSPMKGHSHVYWYRQLPEEGLKFMVYLQKENIIDESGMPKERFSAEFPKEGPSILRIQQVVRGDSAAYFCASSPRTGTQYGYTFGSGTRLTVV.

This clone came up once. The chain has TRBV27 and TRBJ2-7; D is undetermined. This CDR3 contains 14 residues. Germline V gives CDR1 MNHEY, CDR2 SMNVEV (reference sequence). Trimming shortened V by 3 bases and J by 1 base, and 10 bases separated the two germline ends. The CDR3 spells CASSLRRSSYEQYF. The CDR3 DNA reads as TGTGCCAGCAGTTTGAGGAGATCGTCCTACGAGCAGTACTTC.

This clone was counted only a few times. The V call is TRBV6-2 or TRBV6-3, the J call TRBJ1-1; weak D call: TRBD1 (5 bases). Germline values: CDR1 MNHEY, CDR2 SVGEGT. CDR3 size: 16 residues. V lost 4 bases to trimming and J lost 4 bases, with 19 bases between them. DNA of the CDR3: TGTGCCAGCAGTTTCCCAGGCGGGGCGGTTATCACTGAAGCTTTCTTT. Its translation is CASSFPGGAVITEAFF.

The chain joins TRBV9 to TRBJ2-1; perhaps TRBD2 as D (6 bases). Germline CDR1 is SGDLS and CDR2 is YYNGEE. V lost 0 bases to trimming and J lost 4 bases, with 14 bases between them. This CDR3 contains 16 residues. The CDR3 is CASSVGGVGLYNEQFF. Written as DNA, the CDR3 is TGTGCCAGCAGCGTAGGGGGGGTAGGTTTATACAATGAGCAGTTCTTC.

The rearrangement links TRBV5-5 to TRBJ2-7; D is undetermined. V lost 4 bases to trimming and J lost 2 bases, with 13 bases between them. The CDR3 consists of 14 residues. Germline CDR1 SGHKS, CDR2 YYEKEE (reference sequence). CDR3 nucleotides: TGTGCCAGCAGCCACCCGGGCAGTCCCTACGAGCAGTACTTC. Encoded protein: CASSHPGSPYEQYF.

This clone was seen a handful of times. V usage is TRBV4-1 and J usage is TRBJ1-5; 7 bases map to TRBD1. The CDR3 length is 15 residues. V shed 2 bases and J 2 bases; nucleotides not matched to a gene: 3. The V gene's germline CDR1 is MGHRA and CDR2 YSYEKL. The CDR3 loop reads CASSQNQGGNQPQHF. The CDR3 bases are TGCGCCAGCAGCCAAAACCAGGGGGGCAATCAGCCCCAGCATTTT.

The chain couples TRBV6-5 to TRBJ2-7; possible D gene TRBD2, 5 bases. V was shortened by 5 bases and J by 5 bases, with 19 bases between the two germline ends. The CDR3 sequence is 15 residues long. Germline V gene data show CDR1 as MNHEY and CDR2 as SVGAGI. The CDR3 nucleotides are TGTGCCAGCAGTCAGCAGTCATTAGGAGGCGACGAGCAGTACTTC. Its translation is CASSQQSLGGDEQYF.

CDR3 DNA sequence: TGTGCCTGGAGCCACGGGGGAGTACAGAATGAGCAGTTCTTC. It codes for CAWSHGGVQNEQFF. This chain uses TRBV30 with TRBJ2-1; D possibly corresponds to TRBD2 (6 bases). The CDR3 length is 14 residues. CDR1 is GTSNPN, CDR2 SVGIG, per germline (reference sequence). Trimming removed 3 bases at V and 7 bases at J, with 16 bases between. Using reference TRBV30 and TRBJ2-1 for the parts outside the CDR3, the full variable domain is SQTIHQWPATLVQPVGSPLSLECTVEGTSNPNLYWYRQAAGRGLQLLFYSVGIGQISSEVPQNLSASRPQDRQFILSSKKLLLSDSGFYLCAWSHGGVQNEQFFGPGTRLTVL.

The CDR3 nucleotides are TGCGCCAGCAGCTTCAACCGGGACAGAGCCTACGAGCAGTACTTC. Its translation is CASSFNRDRAYEQYF. The chain has TRBV5-1 and TRBJ2-7, with 7 nucleotides matching TRBD1. V shed 2 bases, J shed 2 bases, and the junction held 7 bases outside the gene matches. This CDR3 contains 15 residues. Germline V gene lookup returns CDR1 SGHRS and CDR2 YFSETQ. Filled out from reference TRBV5-1 and TRBJ2-7, the complete variable domain reads KAGVTQTPRYLIKTRGQQVTLSCSPISGHRSVSWYQQTPGQGLQFLFEYFSETQRNKGNFPGRFSGRQFSNSRSEMNVSTLELGDSALYLCASSFNRDRAYEQYFGPGTRLTVT.

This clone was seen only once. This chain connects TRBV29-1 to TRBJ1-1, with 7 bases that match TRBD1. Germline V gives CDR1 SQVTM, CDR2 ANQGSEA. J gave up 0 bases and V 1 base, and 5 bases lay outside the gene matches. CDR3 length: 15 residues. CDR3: CSVEVYRGMNTEAFF. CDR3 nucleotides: TGCAGCGTTGAAGTCTACAGGGGAATGAACACTGAAGCTTTCTTT. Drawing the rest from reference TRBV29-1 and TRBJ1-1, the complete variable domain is SAVISQKPSRDICQRGTSLTIQCQVDSQVTMMFWYRQQPGQSLTLIATANQGSEATYESGFVIDKFPISRPNLTFSTLTVSNMSPEDSSIYLCSVEVYRGMNTEAFFGQGTRLTVV.

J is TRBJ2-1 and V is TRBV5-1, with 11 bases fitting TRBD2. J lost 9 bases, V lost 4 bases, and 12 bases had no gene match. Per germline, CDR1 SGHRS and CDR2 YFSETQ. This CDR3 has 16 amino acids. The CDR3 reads CASSRAPSGRIGEQFF. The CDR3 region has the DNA TGCGCCAGCAGCCGGGCTCCTAGCGGGAGGATCGGTGAGCAGTTCTTC.

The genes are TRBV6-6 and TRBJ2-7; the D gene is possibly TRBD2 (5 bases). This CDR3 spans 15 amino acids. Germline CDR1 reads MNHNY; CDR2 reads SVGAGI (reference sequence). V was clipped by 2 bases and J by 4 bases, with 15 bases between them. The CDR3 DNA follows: TGTGCCAGCAGTTACGGGTCGAATCGGGGATACGAGCAGTACTTC. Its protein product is CASSYGSNRGYEQYF.

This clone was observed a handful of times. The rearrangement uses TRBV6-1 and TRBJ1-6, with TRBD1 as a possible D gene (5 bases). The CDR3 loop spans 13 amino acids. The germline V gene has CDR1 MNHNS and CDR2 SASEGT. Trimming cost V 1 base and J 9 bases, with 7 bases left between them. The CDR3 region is CASSEVGVSPLHF. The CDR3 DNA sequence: TGTGCCAGCAGTGAAGTGGGGGTTTCACCCCTCCACTTT.

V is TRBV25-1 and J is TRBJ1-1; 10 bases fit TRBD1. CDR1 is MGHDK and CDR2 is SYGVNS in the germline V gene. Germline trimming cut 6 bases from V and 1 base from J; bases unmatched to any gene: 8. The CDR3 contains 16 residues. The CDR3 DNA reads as TGTGCCAGCAGCCACCCCGGACAGGGGGGGAACACTGAAGCTTTCTTT. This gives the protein CASSHPGQGGNTEAFF.

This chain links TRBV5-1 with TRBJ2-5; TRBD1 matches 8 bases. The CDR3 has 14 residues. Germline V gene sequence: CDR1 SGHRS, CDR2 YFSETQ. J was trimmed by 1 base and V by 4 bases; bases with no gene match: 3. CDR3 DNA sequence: TGCGCCAGCAGCACAGACAGGGGCCAAGAGACCCAGTACTTC. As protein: CASSTDRGQETQYF. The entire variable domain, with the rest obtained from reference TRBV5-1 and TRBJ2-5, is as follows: KAGVTQTPRYLIKTRGQQVTLSCSPISGHRSVSWYQQTPGQGLQFLFEYFSETQRNKGNFPGRFSGRQFSNSRSEMNVSTLELGDSALYLCASSTDRGQETQYFGPGTRLLVL.